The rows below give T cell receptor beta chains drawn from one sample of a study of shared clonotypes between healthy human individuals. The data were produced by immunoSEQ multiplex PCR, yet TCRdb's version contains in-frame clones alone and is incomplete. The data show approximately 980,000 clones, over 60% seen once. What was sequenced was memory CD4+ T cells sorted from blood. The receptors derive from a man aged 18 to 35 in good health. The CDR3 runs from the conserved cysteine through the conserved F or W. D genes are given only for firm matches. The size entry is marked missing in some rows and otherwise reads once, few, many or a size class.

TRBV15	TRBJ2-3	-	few	CATSRRSSGFTDTQYF	TGTGCCACCAGCAGAAGGTCCAGCGGCTTCACAGATACGCAGTATTTT
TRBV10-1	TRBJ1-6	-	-	CASSEDSGGGSPLHF	TGCGCCAGCAGTGAGGATTCGGGCGGCGGTTCACCCCTCCACTTT
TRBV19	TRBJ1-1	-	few	CASRLSGRPMNTEAFF	TGTGCCAGTAGGTTGTCGGGGCGCCCCATGAACACTGAAGCTTTCTTT
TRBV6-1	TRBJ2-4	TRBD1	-	CASSEARGTGFKNIQYF	TGTGCCAGCAGTGAGGCCCGAGGGACAGGGTTCAAAAACATTCAGTACTTC
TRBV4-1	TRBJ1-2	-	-	CASSRFSGTVDYGYTF	TGCGCCAGCAGCCGCTTCTCCGGGACGGTTGACTATGGCTACACCTTC
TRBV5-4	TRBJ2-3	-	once	CASSFFVAGGPRITDTQYF	TGTGCCAGCAGCTTCTTCGTCGCAGGAGGACCCAGAATCACAGATACGCAGTATTTT
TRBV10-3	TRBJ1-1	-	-	CAIRLGGNTEAFF	TGTGCCATCAGGTTGGGGGGGAACACTGAAGCTTTCTTT
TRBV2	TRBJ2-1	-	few	CASSERDLIRNEQFF	TGTGCCAGCAGTGAGCGGGACCTCATCCGCAATGAGCAGTTCTTC
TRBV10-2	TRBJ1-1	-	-	CASSIQKNTEAFF	TGCGCCAGCAGTATACAGAAGAACACTGAAGCTTTCTTT
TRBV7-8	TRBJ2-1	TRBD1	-	CASSLRGTGTYNEQFF	TGTGCCAGCAGCCTGAGGGGGACAGGCACCTATAATGAGCAGTTCTTC
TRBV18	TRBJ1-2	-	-	CASSYRDMISGYTF	TGTGCCAGCTCCTACCGGGACATGATAAGCGGCTACACCTTC
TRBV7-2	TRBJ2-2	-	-	CASSLDMGGGLFF	TGTGCCAGCAGCTTAGATATGGGGGGAGGGCTGTTTTTT
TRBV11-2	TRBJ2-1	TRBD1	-	CASSSSDRVGANEQFF	TGTGCCAGCAGCTCGTCCGACAGGGTTGGAGCGAATGAGCAGTTCTTC
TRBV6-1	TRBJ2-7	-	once	CASTYGGNSYEQYF	TGTGCCAGCACCTATGGCGGGAACTCCTACGAGCAGTACTTC
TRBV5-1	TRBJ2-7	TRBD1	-	CASSLEHTGARYF	TGCGCCAGCAGCTTGGAACACACAGGGGCCCGGTACTTC
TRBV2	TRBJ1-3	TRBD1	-	CASRGPGQPISGNTIYF	TGTGCCAGCAGAGGACCGGGACAGCCCATCTCTGGAAACACCATATATTTT
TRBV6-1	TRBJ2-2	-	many	CASSSLSLMSGELFF	TGTGCCAGCAGTTCACTCAGCCTGATGTCCGGGGAGCTGTTTTTT
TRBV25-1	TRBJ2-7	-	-	CASSVQFAGGIYEQYF	TGTGCCAGCAGTGTACAATTCGCCGGGGGAATCTACGAGCAGTACTTC
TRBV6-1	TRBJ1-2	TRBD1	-	CASSAGQGYVYTF	TGTGCCAGCAGTGCAGGACAGGGTTACGTCTACACCTTC
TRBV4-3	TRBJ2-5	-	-	CASSQGLGGETQYF	TGCGCCAGCAGCCAAGGACTGGGCGGGGAGACCCAGTACTTC
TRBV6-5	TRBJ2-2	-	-	CATTKGTGELFF	TGTGCCACCACGAAGGGGACCGGGGAGCTGTTTTTT
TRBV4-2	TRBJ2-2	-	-	CASSHVLGPGELFF	TGTGCCAGCAGCCATGTTCTAGGGCCCGGGGAGCTGTTTTTT